This T cell receptor beta chain was documented in a study of T cell changes during pregnancy in multiple sclerosis. Libraries were prepared by immunoSEQ multiplex PCR; TCRdb keeps only in-frame clonotypes and omits some of them. This table holds about 120,000 clones, approximately 93% found once. Germline V CDR1 and CDR2: MNHNS, SASEGT. This CDR3 spans 12 amino acids. Trimming removed 4 bases from V and 2 bases from J, with 5 bases in between. The clonotype originates from a female donor with multiple sclerosis, enrolled in a pregnancy study. The sequencing here drew on peripheral blood, taken before pregnancy. The gene calls are TRBV6-1 and TRBJ1-2; D is undetermined. CDR3 loop: CASSVRNYGYTF. In DNA form, the CDR3 reads TGTGCCAGCAGTGTTCGGAACTATGGCTACACCTTC.